Presented here are 22 T cell receptor beta chains from one specimen sequenced in a study of blood T cell repertoires in COVID-19. Profiling relied on immunoSEQ multiplex PCR, and the TCRdb table lists in-frame clones only, not all of them. Of a few hundred thousand clones detected, 80% to 90% appear once; the ten largest clones hold 10%. Material: PBMCs or T cells enriched from blood (not recorded which). The receptors come from a woman in her late teens or twenties who had recovered from COVID-19.

The chain is built from TRBV2 and TRBJ1-1, with a weak D call TRBD1 (5 bases). The V gene lost 3 bases and the J gene lost 1 base, with 12 bases spanning the gap. Germline CDR1 is SNHLY and CDR2 is FYNNEI. The CDR3 spans 15 residues. CDR3 bases: TGTGCCAGCAGTGAGCAGGGTACGGGGAACACTGAAGCTTTCTTT. Protein: CASSEQGTGNTEAFF.

The chain employs TRBV3-1 (or the pseudogene TRBV3-2) and TRBJ1-1, with D maybe TRBD1 (5 bases). Looked up from germline, CDR1 is LGHDT and CDR2 is YNNKEL (reference sequence). The CDR3 is made up of 15 amino acids. Trimming pared 3 bases from V and 2 bases from J, leaving 13 bases between. In DNA form, the CDR3 reads TGTGCCAGCAGCCATGCCGGGACTGAAAACACTGAAGCTTTCTTT. Amino acid sequence: CASSHAGTENTEAFF.

J is TRBJ2-1 and V is TRBV6-5; 10 nucleotides line up with TRBD1. Germline values: CDR1 MNHEY, CDR2 SVGAGI. V shed 6 bases and J 8 bases; nucleotides not matched to a gene: 10. This CDR3 spans 15 amino acids. CDR3 residues: CASREGRTGGDEQFF. In DNA, the CDR3 is TGTGCCAGCAGGGAGGGTAGGACAGGGGGGGATGAGCAGTTCTTC.

This clone has only one observation. The germline gene is not matched at one end of the junction; a read error may be the cause. V usage is TRBV7-7 and J usage is TRBJ2-3; 9 positions match TRBD2. The CDR3 is 15 amino acids. Per germline, CDR1 SSHAT and CDR2 FNYEAQ (reference sequence). The CDR3 bases are TGTGCTAGCAGCTTAGGACTAGCGACATCCGATACGCAGTATTTT. It is translated as CASSLGLATSDTQYF.

The gene calls are TRBV7-8 and TRBJ1-6; D gene ambiguous. Germline CDR1 and CDR2: SGHVS and FQNEAQ. Trimming took 5 bases from V and 8 from J, leaving 13 bases between them. The CDR3 runs to 14 residues. The CDR3, as DNA: TGTGCCAGCAGCCCTACTGTCCTAGATTCACCCCTCCACTTT. This translates into CASSPTVLDSPLHF.

The chain carries TRBV2 and TRBJ2-5; 9 bases align to TRBD1. The V gene's germline CDR1 is SNHLY and CDR2 FYNNEI. V shed 7 bases, J shed 5 bases, and the junction held 8 bases outside the gene matches. The CDR3 is 14 residues long. The CDR3 DNA reads TGTGCCAGCACCGGGACAGGGTTGGTGGAGACCCAGTACTTC. Its protein is CASTGTGLVETQYF.

The chain couples TRBV10-3 to TRBJ2-2; D is perhaps TRBD1 (8 bases). The V and J ends lost 4 bases and 3 bases respectively, with 15 bases between them. The germline V gene has CDR1 ENHRY and CDR2 SYGVKD. This CDR3 is built from 16 residues. For the CDR3, the DNA is TGTGCCATCAGTGGGACTAGACAGGGGCACACCGGGGAGCTGTTTTTT. Encoded protein: CAISGTRQGHTGELFF.

About this clone: The sample carries other DNA sequences with the same CDR3. V and J are TRBV5-1 and TRBJ1-1; TRBD1 is a possible D gene (5 bases). With 5 bases removed from V and 0 bases from J, the gap between germline ends came to 8 bases. Germline lookup yields CDR1 SGHRS and CDR2 YFSETQ. The CDR3 is 13 amino acids. The CDR3 nucleotides read TGCGCCAGCAGTCTGACAGTGAACACTGAAGCTTTCTTT. The encoded protein is CASSLTVNTEAFF. Based on the CDR3 plus reference TRBV5-1 and TRBJ1-1, the full variable domain is KAGVTQTPRYLIKTRGQQVTLSCSPISGHRSVSWYQQTPGQGLQFLFEYFSETQRNKGNFPGRFSGRQFSNSRSEMNVSTLELGDSALYLCASSLTVNTEAFFGQGTRLTVV.

This chain joins TRBV6-1 and TRBJ1-1; 7 bases align to TRBD1. The CDR3 has 13 amino acids. The junction had 5 bases not matched to a gene; V was cut back by 3 bases and J by 7 bases. Germline CDR1 reads MNHNS; CDR2 reads SASEGT. The CDR3 DNA is TGTGCCAGCAGTGAGGCTGGACAGGTTGAAGCTTTCTTT. This codes for CASSEAGQVEAFF.

The chain couples TRBV30 to TRBJ1-5; D is undetermined. The CDR3 extends over 13 amino acids. Germline-derived CDR1 and CDR2 are GTSNPN and SVGIG (reference sequence). V was cut by 2 bases and J by 6 bases, with 11 bases left in between. The CDR3 spells CAWSYREGQPQHF. The CDR3 nucleotides are TGTGCCTGGAGTTATAGGGAGGGTCAGCCCCAGCATTTT.

The rearrangement uses TRBV6-5 and TRBJ1-6; D ambiguous. Trimming stripped 6 bases from V and 10 bases from J, with 10 bases between. Per the germline V gene, CDR1 is MNHEY and CDR2 is SVGAGI. The CDR3 has 12 residues. The CDR3 DNA follows: TGTGCCAGCAGCCGGCTGGGCTCACCCCTCCACTTT. Residues: CASSRLGSPLHF.

J is TRBJ2-2 and V is TRBV10-3; 14 positions agree with TRBD2. V lost 8 bases and J lost 6; bases outside the gene matches: 20. The CDR3 has 20 residues. The germline gives CDR1 ENHRY, CDR2 SYGVKD. The CDR3 region has the DNA TGTGCCATCGCTGGGACTAGCGGGAGTCTTTTGTCCAGGGTGTCCGGGGAGCTGTTTTTT. Translating it yields CAIAGTSGSLLSRVSGELFF.

The rearrangement joins TRBV28 to TRBJ1-2, with 7 bases that match TRBD1. The CDR3 covers 16 residues. Trimming removed 3 bases from V and 4 bases from J; junction bases left unmatched: 11. Germline V gene sequence: CDR1 MDHEN, CDR2 SYDVKM. The CDR3 is CASSLGRQGWSYGYTF. Written as DNA, the CDR3 is TGTGCCAGCAGTTTGGGGAGACAGGGTTGGAGCTATGGCTACACCTTC.

This rearrangement joins TRBV6-5 to TRBJ1-6; D remains ambiguous. Trimming stripped 2 bases from V and 14 bases from J, with 10 bases between. The V gene's germline CDR1 is MNHEY and CDR2 SVGAGI. The CDR3 extends over 12 amino acids. CDR3 in DNA: TGTGCCAGCAGTTACGCTAGGTCCACCCTCCACTTT. It translates to CASSYARSTLHF.

V gene TRBV18 combines with J gene TRBJ2-5; possible D gene TRBD1, 5 bases. CDR1 and CDR2 (germline): KGHSH, LQKENI. The CDR3 has 16 residues. Trimming stripped 0 bases from V and 0 bases from J, with 11 bases between. In DNA, the CDR3 is TGTGCCAGCTCACCACCGGTTTGGACAAACCAAGAGACCCAGTACTTC. The encoded protein is CASSPPVWTNQETQYF.

The chain recombines TRBV7-2 with TRBJ1-2; 7 bases fit TRBD1. J was trimmed by 8 bases and V by 5 bases; bases with no gene match: 8. Germline-derived CDR1 and CDR2 are SGHTA and FQGNSA. This CDR3 is 13 amino acids long. The CDR3, as DNA: TGTGCCAGCAGCCCGACAGGGTCACGGGGCTACACCTTC. It yields the protein CASSPTGSRGYTF.

The J gene is TRBJ1-5, the V gene TRBV3-1 (or the pseudogene TRBV3-2); D remains unclear. Trimming removed 0 bases at V and 1 base at J, with 10 bases between. Germline V gene sequence: CDR1 LGHDT, CDR2 YNNKEL (reference sequence). The CDR3 loop spans 16 amino acids. The CDR3 reads CASSQDGEMSNQPQHF. The CDR3 region has the DNA TGTGCCAGCAGCCAAGACGGGGAGATGAGCAATCAGCCCCAGCATTTT.

The chain has TRBV21-1 and TRBJ1-1. TRBV21-1 is a documented pseudogene. The CDR3 is made up of 16 amino acids. This CDR3 reads CASSTLTEGEDTEAFF. In nucleotides, the CDR3 is TGTGCCAGCAGCACCCTAACCGAAGGAGAGGACACTGAAGCTTTCTTT.

As to this clone: The same CDR3 can be traced to other DNA sequences in this sample. The chain joins TRBV5-1 to TRBJ2-3; the D is unclear. Germline CDR1 and CDR2: SGHRS and YFSETQ. The CDR3 length is 13 residues. V gave up 0 bases and J gave up 5 bases, with 7 bases separating them. The CDR3, as DNA: TGCGCCAGCAGCTTGGAGTTCGGAGATACGCAGTATTTT. As protein: CASSLEFGDTQYF.

This clone has just one count. In DNA form, the CDR3 reads TGTGCTAGTGCCAACCCTCAATACAGTGCGAGAGCTTTCTTT. Its protein product is CASANPQYSARAFF. This chain links TRBV12-5 with TRBJ1-1, with D uncertain. The CDR3 is 14 amino acids. CDR1 and CDR2 from the germline V gene are LGHNT and FRNRAP. The V gene lost 7 bases and the J gene lost 10 bases, with 22 bases spanning the gap.

This clone is a singleton in its sample. This chain joins TRBV30 and TRBJ1-2; D remains unclear. Germline V lookup: CDR1 GTSNPN, CDR2 SVGIG (reference sequence). Trimming removed 3 bases at V and 4 bases at J, with 18 bases between. The CDR3 is 15 amino acids. This CDR3 is CAWREGQITGYGYTF. The DNA of the CDR3 is TGTGCCTGGAGAGAGGGCCAGATTACGGGCTATGGCTACACCTTC.

The chain links TRBV28 to TRBJ1-2; 12 nucleotides agree with TRBD1. The trim removed 6 bases at V and 3 bases at J, leaving 11 bases unmatched. CDR3 length: 17 residues. Germline V lookup: CDR1 MDHEN, CDR2 SYDVKM. CDR3 nucleotides: TGTGCCAGCAGAACAAGGGACAGGGGGCGCTTGGACTATGGCTACACCTTC. This encodes CASRTRDRGRLDYGYTF.